This T cell receptor beta chain is from a study of metastatic and nonmetastatic thyroid tumors. Each patient came to thyroid surgery without any prior treatment (of any kind). Ten or more counts support this clone. TCRdb reanalyzed the PCR reads with MiXCR. The table has almost 70,000 clones, 13% to 15% seen once. Germline values: CDR1 KGHSH, CDR2 LQKENI. The CDR3 has 14 residues. Trimming cost V 1 base and J 4 bases, with 11 bases left between them. The rearrangement links TRBV18 to TRBJ2-7; tentatively, D is TRBD2 (5 bases). This clonotype originated in a male donor with papillary thyroid cancer or a benign thyroid nodule (not recorded which). Some clones in this sample may be carry-over from other donors' samples. Sequenced: blood. DNA for the CDR3: TGTGCCAGCTCACCACTCGAGGGTTGGTACGAGCAGTACTTC. This gives the protein CASSPLEGWYEQYF.